The next 26 T cell receptor beta chains were all read from a single sample in a study of response to subunit inactivated influenza vaccine. Via MiXCR, TCRdb re-called the RT-PCR reads, giving one row per CDR3 protein. This sample yields about 700,000 distinct CDR3 sequences, of which 14% are seen a single time; 6% to 9.5% belongs to the top ten. The sample here was PBMCs from blood, taken 14 to 15 days before vaccination. Receptors originate from a man aged 50-59 years who received an inactivated influenza vaccine.

The J gene is TRBJ1-4, the V gene TRBV7-8, with D tentatively TRBD1 (5 bases). From germline, CDR1 is SGHVS and CDR2 FQNEAQ. Trimming removed 3 bases from V and 3 bases from J, with 14 bases in between. This CDR3 is 16 amino acids long. The CDR3: CASSFSTGAPNEKLFF. CDR3 DNA: TGTGCCAGCAGCTTCTCTACAGGAGCTCCTAATGAAAAACTGTTTTTT. The full variable domain, completed using reference TRBV7-8 and TRBJ1-4, is GAGVSQSPRYKVAKRGQDVALRCDPISGHVSLFWYQQALGQGPEFLTYFQNEAQLDKSGLPSDRFFAERPEGSVSTLKIQRTQQEDSAVYLCASSFSTGAPNEKLFFGSGTQLSVL.

This clonotype has more than one count but fewer than ten. The chain couples TRBV10-3 to TRBJ2-1, with TRBD2 matching 9 bases. The germline V gene has CDR1 ENHRY and CDR2 SYGVKD. The CDR3 consists of 15 residues. Trimming cost V 7 bases and J 2 bases; bases outside gene matches: 6. DNA for the CDR3: TGTGCCATCAAGTCCTCTAGCGGGACCTACAATGAGCAGTTCTTC. Amino acid sequence: CAIKSSSGTYNEQFF.

There are a few counts of this clonotype. V is TRBV19 and J is TRBJ1-5; no definite D call. In germline, CDR1 is LNHDA, CDR2 SQIVND (reference sequence). Trimming pared 6 bases from V and 3 bases from J, leaving 15 bases between. This CDR3 has 15 amino acids. The CDR3 DNA sequence: TGTGCCAGTAGGCGTCTCGGACCGACCAATCAGCCCCAGCATTTT. Protein: CASRRLGPTNQPQHF.

At least ten counts were recorded for this clonotype. The chain couples TRBV5-1 to TRBJ2-1, with TRBD1 matching over 9 bases. V lost 0 bases and J lost 4; bases outside the gene matches: 5. CDR1 and CDR2 (germline): SGHRS, YFSETQ. The CDR3 is 16 amino acids. The CDR3 region is CASSLAFGQGYNEQFF. In nucleotides, the CDR3 is TGCGCCAGCAGCTTGGCCTTCGGACAGGGGTACAATGAGCAGTTCTTC.

The chain has TRBV24-1 and TRBJ2-2, with D possibly matching TRBD1 (5 bases). Germline CDR1 is KGHDR and CDR2 is SFDVKD. Trimming pared 1 base from V and 4 bases from J, leaving 15 bases between. This CDR3 is built from 17 residues. The CDR3 region is CATSDFFGQGGTGELFF. As DNA, the CDR3 is TGTGCCACCAGTGATTTCTTCGGCCAGGGCGGCACCGGGGAGCTGTTTTTT.

This sequence joins TRBV11-2 and TRBJ2-2; D unclear. This CDR3 is 16 amino acids long. Per germline, CDR1 SGHAT and CDR2 FQNNGV. The germline V and J ends were trimmed by 0 bases and 3 bases, with 11 bases remaining between them. CDR3: CASSLEGWGYTGELFF. The CDR3, as DNA: TGTGCCAGCAGCTTAGAGGGGTGGGGATACACCGGGGAGCTGTTTTTT.

The table lists this clonotype with a few counts. This chain joins TRBV18 and TRBJ2-3; no clear D. This CDR3 contains 14 residues. CDR1 KGHSH and CDR2 LQKENI come from the germline V gene. Trimming pared 0 bases from V and 4 bases from J, leaving 8 bases between. DNA for the CDR3: TGTGCCAGCTCACCACCGATGAGCCCAGATACGCAGTATTTT. This gives the protein CASSPPMSPDTQYF.

The chain couples TRBV5-1 to TRBJ2-3; 7 bases match TRBD1. The CDR3 loop spans 15 amino acids. Germline V gene lookup returns CDR1 SGHRS and CDR2 YFSETQ. With V trimmed by 3 bases and J by 1 base, 5 bases remained unmatched. Here the CDR3 reads CASSSTGAGTDTQYF. The CDR3 bases are TGCGCCAGCAGCTCAACAGGGGCCGGCACAGATACGCAGTATTTT.

The genes are TRBV11-1 and TRBJ1-6; D not resolved. Germline CDR1 is SGHAT and CDR2 is FQDESV (reference sequence). V lost 3 bases and J lost 8, with 8 bases in between. This CDR3 comprises 13 residues. The CDR3 is CASSLQQYSPLHF. The DNA of the CDR3 is TGTGCCAGCAGCTTGCAGCAGTATTCACCCCTCCACTTT. Using reference TRBV11-1 and TRBJ1-6 for the parts outside the CDR3, the full variable domain is EAEVAQSPRYKITEKSQAVAFWCDPISGHATLYWYRQILGQGPELLVQFQDESVVDDSQLPKDRFSAERLKGVDSTLKIQPAELGDSAMYLCASSLQQYSPLHFGNGTRLTVT.

The chain carries TRBV7-9 and TRBJ2-6; the D gene is possibly TRBD1 (5 bases). This CDR3 is 16 amino acids long. V lost 5 bases, J lost 2 bases, and 13 bases lay in between. CDR1 is SEHNR and CDR2 is FQNEAQ in the germline V gene (reference sequence). DNA for the CDR3: TGTGCCAGCAGCCCAGGGTCAGGAACTGGGGCCAACGTCCTGACTTTC. Amino acid sequence: CASSPGSGTGANVLTF.

This clonotype has a count of ten or more. V gene TRBV6-2 or TRBV6-3 combines with J gene TRBJ1-5, with no clear D. The germline V gene encodes CDR1 MNHEY and CDR2 SVGEGT. V dropped 0 bases and J dropped 2 bases, with 20 bases sitting between them. The CDR3 runs to 19 residues. The CDR3, as DNA: TGTGCCAGCAGTTACTCGTCGAGGTCGGGCTTCGGGGGCAATCAGCCCCAGCATTTT. Amino acids: CASSYSSRSGFGGNQPQHF.

CDR3 sequence reads: CASSQEGTYYNEQFF. In nucleotides, the CDR3 is TGCGCCAGCAGCCAAGAAGGGACGTATTACAATGAGCAGTTCTTC. This chain links TRBV4-3 with TRBJ2-1; D is perhaps TRBD1 or TRBD2 (5 bases each). Germline V gives CDR1 LGHNA, CDR2 YSLEER. Trimming stripped 0 bases from V and 4 bases from J, with 10 bases between. This CDR3 is 15 amino acids long.

This clonotype occurred many times. This chain connects TRBV5-1 to TRBJ1-3; no firm D call. The CDR3 runs 13 residues. Germline CDR1 reads SGHRS; CDR2 reads YFSETQ. V was pared by 0 bases and J by 5 bases, with 6 bases between. CDR3 DNA sequence: TGCGCCAGCAGCTTGGATTGGAGAAACACCATATATTTT. The encoded protein is CASSLDWRNTIYF.

The rearrangement uses TRBV7-3 and TRBJ2-7; 14 nucleotides line up with TRBD2. V gave up 5 bases and J gave up 6 bases; unmatched junction bases: 3. Germline CDR1 SGHTA, CDR2 FQGTGA. The CDR3 spans 14 residues. For the CDR3, the DNA is TGTGCCAGCAGCCTAGGGACTAGCGGGAGCGAGCAGTACTTC. Translation gives CASSLGTSGSEQYF.

This clonotype was picked up many times. V usage is TRBV5-1 and J usage is TRBJ1-1, with a weak D call TRBD1 (5 bases). The germline V and J ends were trimmed by 4 bases and 11 bases, with 15 bases remaining between them. The CDR3 runs 12 residues. Germline values: CDR1 SGHRS, CDR2 YFSETQ. The CDR3 DNA follows: TGCGCCAGCAGCCGGAGCGCAGGGCACGCTTTCTTT. This encodes CASSRSAGHAFF. Drawing the rest from reference TRBV5-1 and TRBJ1-1, the complete variable domain is KAGVTQTPRYLIKTRGQQVTLSCSPISGHRSVSWYQQTPGQGLQFLFEYFSETQRNKGNFPGRFSGRQFSNSRSEMNVSTLELGDSALYLCASSRSAGHAFFGQGTRLTVV.

This clonotype showed up just a few times. This chain joins TRBV6-2 or TRBV6-3 and TRBJ2-1; no reliable D call. The CDR3 sequence is 18 residues long. Germline V CDR1 and CDR2: MNHEY, SVGEGT. V lost 0 bases to trimming and J lost 3 bases, with 18 bases between them. The chain's CDR3 is CASSYSTFPVSYYNEQFF. In DNA, the CDR3 is TGTGCCAGCAGTTACTCGACCTTCCCGGTCAGCTACTACAATGAGCAGTTCTTC.

The chain joins TRBV18 to TRBJ2-7; 9 positions match TRBD1. After removal of 4 bases from V and 1 base from J, the junction contained 11 bases not matched to a gene. Per the germline V gene, CDR1 is KGHSH and CDR2 is LQKENI. The length of the CDR3 is 17 residues. CDR3 region: CASSLVRTGDLSYEQYF. The CDR3 DNA reads as TGTGCCAGCTCACTTGTACGGACAGGGGACCTATCCTACGAGCAGTACTTC.

This clonotype occurred a few times. CDR3 nucleotides: TGCAGTGCTAGTGCTCGGACAGGGCAAGAGACCCAGTACTTC. Translating gives CSASARTGQETQYF. The chain combines TRBV20-1 with TRBJ2-5, with 8 bases identical to TRBD1. With 3 bases clipped from V and 2 bases from J, the junction kept 5 bases outside the gene matches. The V gene's germline CDR1 is DFQATT and CDR2 SNEGSKA (reference sequence). The CDR3 is made up of 14 amino acids.

V and J are TRBV12-3 or TRBV12-4 and TRBJ1-6; weak D call: TRBD1 (5 bases). This CDR3 comprises 14 residues. V lost 5 bases and J 8 bases, leaving 13 bases between the germline ends. The CDR3 region is CASSAIGVDSPLHF. The CDR3 coding sequence is TGTGCCAGCAGTGCCATAGGGGTGGATTCACCCCTCCACTTT.

This clonotype has at least ten counts. V gene TRBV28 combines with J gene TRBJ2-1; 8 positions agree with TRBD2. With 0 bases clipped from V and 3 bases from J, the junction kept 1 base outside the gene matches. CDR3 length: 15 residues. Germline V CDR1 and CDR2: MDHEN, SYDVKM. The CDR3 DNA reads as TGTGCCAGCAGTTTATGGCGGGGGGTCTACAATGAGCAGTTCTTC. Amino acids: CASSLWRGVYNEQFF.

This clonotype showed up many times. The chain recombines TRBV6-2 or TRBV6-3 with TRBJ1-1, with D perhaps matching TRBD1 (5 bases). Germline CDR1 is MNHEY and CDR2 is SVGEGT. CDR3 length equals 15 residues. Trimming shortened V by 5 bases and J by 1 base, and 14 bases separated the two germline ends. CDR3 in amino acids: CASSGDWGKNTEAFF. For the CDR3, the DNA is TGTGCCAGCAGTGGGGATTGGGGGAAGAACACTGAAGCTTTCTTT.

This chain links TRBV7-2 with TRBJ2-7; TRBD2 agrees at 9 bases. The V segment lost 2 bases and the J segment 6 bases; nucleotides outside the gene matches: 8. The CDR3 has 15 amino acids. Germline CDR1 is SGHTA and CDR2 is FQGNSA. CDR3 sequence: CASSLLASGNREQYF. In DNA, the CDR3 is TGTGCCAGCAGCTTACTTGCTAGCGGGAATCGCGAGCAGTACTTC.

This clonotype occurred a few times. The chain uses TRBV6-2 or TRBV6-3 and TRBJ2-7; maybe TRBD1 (5 bases). Trimming stripped 1 base from V and 5 bases from J, with 9 bases between. Germline V CDR1 and CDR2: MNHEY, SVGEGT. CDR3 size: 13 residues. This CDR3 is CASSYFRAHEQYF. The CDR3 coding sequence is TGTGCCAGCAGTTACTTCAGGGCCCACGAGCAGTACTTC.

The rearrangement joins TRBV11-1 to TRBJ2-1; weak D call: TRBD2 (6 bases). Trimming cost V 3 bases and J 4 bases, with 13 bases left between them. CDR1 and CDR2 from the germline V gene are SGHAT and FQDESV (reference sequence). This CDR3 spans 15 amino acids. The CDR3 DNA follows: TGTGCCAGCAGCTTCGGCGGGAAACATTACAATGAGCAGTTCTTC. It is translated as CASSFGGKHYNEQFF. The variable domain in full, with the rest retrieved from reference TRBV11-1 and TRBJ2-1, is EAEVAQSPRYKITEKSQAVAFWCDPISGHATLYWYRQILGQGPELLVQFQDESVVDDSQLPKDRFSAERLKGVDSTLKIQPAELGDSAMYLCASSFGGKHYNEQFFGPGTRLTVL.

This clonotype appeared a few times. V and J are TRBV2 and TRBJ2-2; TRBD1 matches 8 bases. V was clipped by 6 bases and J by 4 bases; unmatched bases: 1. The CDR3 sequence is 13 residues long. Germline V gene lookup returns CDR1 SNHLY and CDR2 FYNNEI. CDR3 amino acids: CASSRGLTGELFF. The CDR3 DNA reads as TGTGCCAGCAGCAGGGGGCTCACCGGGGAGCTGTTTTTT.

In DNA form, the CDR3 reads TGTGCCAGCAGCCCATCCGGGACAGGGGCAACTAATGAAAAACTGTTTTTT. This codes for CASSPSGTGATNEKLFF. This sequence joins TRBV9 and TRBJ1-4; 10 nucleotides match TRBD1. The germline V gene encodes CDR1 SGDLS and CDR2 YYNGEE. The ends lost 4 bases at V and 0 bases at J; junction bases unmatched: 6. This CDR3 has 17 residues.